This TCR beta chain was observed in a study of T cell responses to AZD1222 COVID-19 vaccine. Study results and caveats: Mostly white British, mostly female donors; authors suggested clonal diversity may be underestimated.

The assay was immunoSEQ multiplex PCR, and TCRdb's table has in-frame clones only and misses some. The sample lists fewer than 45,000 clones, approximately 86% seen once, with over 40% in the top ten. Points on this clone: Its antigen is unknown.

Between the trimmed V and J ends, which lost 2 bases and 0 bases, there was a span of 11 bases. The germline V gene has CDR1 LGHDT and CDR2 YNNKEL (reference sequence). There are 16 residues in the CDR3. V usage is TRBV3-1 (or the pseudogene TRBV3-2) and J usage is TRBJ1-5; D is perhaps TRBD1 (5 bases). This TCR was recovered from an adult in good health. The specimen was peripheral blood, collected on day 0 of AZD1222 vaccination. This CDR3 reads CASSQTGLNSNQPQHF. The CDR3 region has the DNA TGTGCCAGCAGCCAAACGGGACTCAATAGCAATCAGCCCCAGCATTTT.